A selection of T cell receptor beta chains follows, all from one sample in a study of shared clonotypes between healthy human individuals. Profiled with immunoSEQ multiplex PCR; TCRdb holds only in-frame clones, not every one. The sample includes over 1.5 million clones, roughly 98% of them seen just once. Sequencing input: naive CD4+ T cells sorted from blood. The receptors originated from a man in his thirties or forties in good health. CDR3s include the opening cysteine and the closing phenylalanine or tryptophan. Fields, in order: V gene, clone size, J gene, D gene, CDR3 protein, CDR3 DNA. D genes are given only for firm matches. Size is stated for part of the rows, as once, few or many counts, or as a class when the clone is expanded.

v_call: TRBV11-2
clone_size: -
j_call: TRBJ2-1
d_call: TRBD2
cdr3_aa: CASSLVRGRVHEQFF
cdr3_nt: TGTGCCAGCAGCTTAGTTCGCGGGAGAGTCCATGAGCAGTTCTTC

v_call: TRBV6-4
clone_size: -
j_call: TRBJ1-2
d_call: -
cdr3_aa: CASSGELGAGGYTF
cdr3_nt: TGTGCCAGCAGTGGGGAACTGGGGGCCGGTGGCTACACCTTC

v_call: TRBV27
clone_size: -
j_call: TRBJ1-5
d_call: -
cdr3_aa: CASSTRQPNQPQHF
cdr3_nt: TGTGCCAGCAGTACCCGACAGCCCAATCAGCCCCAGCATTTT

v_call: TRBV20-1
clone_size: -
j_call: TRBJ2-6
d_call: -
cdr3_aa: CSAAGANVLTF
cdr3_nt: TGCAGTGCTGCTGGGGCCAACGTCCTGACTTTC

v_call: TRBV10-1
clone_size: -
j_call: TRBJ2-1
d_call: -
cdr3_aa: CASSPASSYNEQFF
cdr3_nt: TGCGCCAGCAGCCCAGCGAGCTCCTACAATGAGCAGTTCTTC

v_call: TRBV18
clone_size: -
j_call: TRBJ2-1
d_call: -
cdr3_aa: CASSPLPGSSYNEQFF
cdr3_nt: TGTGCCAGCTCACCACTACCCGGTAGCTCCTACAATGAGCAGTTCTTC

v_call: TRBV5-6
clone_size: -
j_call: TRBJ2-3
d_call: -
cdr3_aa: CASSSRTSTDTQYF
cdr3_nt: TGTGCCAGCAGCTCAAGGACTAGCACAGATACGCAGTATTTT

v_call: TRBV2
clone_size: -
j_call: TRBJ1-5
d_call: -
cdr3_aa: CASSGTASNQPQHF
cdr3_nt: TGTGCCAGCAGTGGGACAGCCAGCAATCAGCCCCAGCATTTT

v_call: TRBV15
clone_size: -
j_call: TRBJ2-5
d_call: -
cdr3_aa: CATSGPQGGETQYF
cdr3_nt: TGTGCCACCAGCGGCCCACAGGGAGGGGAGACCCAGTACTTC

v_call: TRBV7-9
clone_size: -
j_call: TRBJ2-3
d_call: TRBD2
cdr3_aa: CASRQLAGGTDTQYF
cdr3_nt: TGTGCCAGCAGACAACTAGCGGGAGGGACAGATACGCAGTATTTT

v_call: TRBV7-9
clone_size: -
j_call: TRBJ1-1
d_call: -
cdr3_aa: CASSTGRTLNTEAFF
cdr3_nt: TGTGCCAGCAGCACGGGACGGACTTTGAACACTGAAGCTTTCTTT

v_call: TRBV6-5
clone_size: -
j_call: TRBJ2-7
d_call: TRBD2
cdr3_aa: CASNRLAGVRGEQYF
cdr3_nt: TGTGCCAGCAATAGACTAGCGGGTGTAAGGGGGGAGCAGTACTTC

v_call: TRBV7-2
clone_size: -
j_call: TRBJ1-2
d_call: -
cdr3_aa: CASRENYGYTF
cdr3_nt: TGTGCCAGCAGGGAGAACTATGGCTACACCTTC

v_call: TRBV10-3
clone_size: once
j_call: TRBJ2-2
d_call: -
cdr3_aa: CAISASSTTGELFF
cdr3_nt: TGTGCCATCAGCGCCAGCTCCACCACCGGGGAGCTGTTTTTT

v_call: TRBV19
clone_size: -
j_call: TRBJ1-3
d_call: -
cdr3_aa: CASSMDGGLGNTIYF
cdr3_nt: TGTGCCAGTAGTATGGACGGGGGTTTGGGAAACACCATATATTTT

v_call: TRBV28
clone_size: -
j_call: TRBJ1-2
d_call: TRBD1
cdr3_aa: CASIQGARGGYTF
cdr3_nt: TGTGCCAGCATACAGGGGGCGCGAGGTGGCTACACCTTC

v_call: TRBV28
clone_size: -
j_call: TRBJ2-7
d_call: -
cdr3_aa: CASIGSSYEQYF
cdr3_nt: TGTGCCAGCATTGGGAGCTCCTACGAGCAGTACTTC

v_call: TRBV4-1
clone_size: -
j_call: TRBJ1-1
d_call: -
cdr3_aa: CASSQDWGASEAFF
cdr3_nt: TGCGCCAGCAGCCAAGATTGGGGGGCTTCCGAAGCTTTCTTT

v_call: TRBV20-1
clone_size: -
j_call: TRBJ1-3
d_call: -
cdr3_aa: CSPTADTIYF
cdr3_nt: TGCAGTCCAACCGCCGACACCATATATTTT

v_call: TRBV7-8
clone_size: -
j_call: TRBJ2-2
d_call: TRBD2
cdr3_aa: CASSLVRGRASGELFF
cdr3_nt: TGTGCCAGCAGCTTGGTTCGTGGGAGGGCGTCCGGGGAGCTGTTTTTT

v_call: TRBV25-1
clone_size: -
j_call: TRBJ2-1
d_call: TRBD1
cdr3_aa: CASSERRDRYNEQFF
cdr3_nt: TGTGCCAGCAGTGAGAGGCGGGACAGGTACAATGAGCAGTTCTTC

v_call: TRBV5-5
clone_size: -
j_call: TRBJ2-7
d_call: -
cdr3_aa: CASRTRPLEYEQYF
cdr3_nt: TGTGCCAGCAGAACCAGACCCCTAGAATACGAGCAGTACTTC

v_call: TRBV2
clone_size: -
j_call: TRBJ1-4
d_call: -
cdr3_aa: CASRLRGSNEKLFF
cdr3_nt: TGTGCCAGCAGACTGAGGGGAAGCAATGAAAAACTGTTTTTT

v_call: TRBV10-2
clone_size: -
j_call: TRBJ2-7
d_call: -
cdr3_aa: CASRGDRAYSYEQYF
cdr3_nt: TGCGCCAGCAGGGGGGACCGGGCCTACTCCTACGAGCAGTACTTC

v_call: TRBV21-1
clone_size: -
j_call: TRBJ2-7
d_call: -
cdr3_aa: CASSPAGDRSYEQYF
cdr3_nt: TGTGCCAGCAGCCCAGCGGGGGACAGGTCCTACGAGCAGTACTTC

v_call: TRBV9
clone_size: -
j_call: TRBJ2-2
d_call: -
cdr3_aa: CASSRGLTGVSTGELFF
cdr3_nt: TGTGCCAGCAGCAGGGGCCTTACGGGAGTAAGCACCGGGGAGCTGTTTTTT

v_call: TRBV7-9
clone_size: -
j_call: TRBJ2-1
d_call: -
cdr3_aa: CASSGSLSDEQFF
cdr3_nt: TGTGCCAGCAGCGGGAGTCTTTCGGATGAGCAGTTCTTC

v_call: TRBV6-1
clone_size: -
j_call: TRBJ1-1
d_call: -
cdr3_aa: CASSEGVGNTEAFF
cdr3_nt: TGTGCCAGCAGTGAAGGGGTAGGGAACACTGAAGCTTTCTTT

v_call: TRBV6-4
clone_size: -
j_call: TRBJ1-5
d_call: -
cdr3_aa: CASKTGTLSNQPQHF
cdr3_nt: TGTGCCAGTAAAACCGGGACACTTAGCAATCAGCCCCAGCATTTT

v_call: TRBV28
clone_size: -
j_call: TRBJ1-5
d_call: -
cdr3_aa: CASSLLRGANQPQHF
cdr3_nt: TGTGCCAGCAGTTTACTGAGGGGGGCGAATCAGCCCCAGCATTTT

v_call: TRBV7-9
clone_size: -
j_call: TRBJ1-5
d_call: TRBD1
cdr3_aa: CASSWDRENQPQHF
cdr3_nt: TGTGCCAGCAGCTGGGACAGGGAAAATCAGCCCCAGCATTTT

v_call: TRBV4-1
clone_size: -
j_call: TRBJ2-5
d_call: TRBD2
cdr3_aa: CASSQVPGGEETQYF
cdr3_nt: TGCGCCAGCAGCCAAGTCCCGGGAGGTGAAGAGACCCAGTACTTC

v_call: TRBV2
clone_size: -
j_call: TRBJ2-2
d_call: -
cdr3_aa: CASRGDSRTGELFF
cdr3_nt: TGTGCCAGCAGGGGGGACTCCAGGACCGGGGAGCTGTTTTTT

v_call: TRBV7-2
clone_size: -
j_call: TRBJ2-7
d_call: TRBD1
cdr3_aa: CASSLGQGADEQYF
cdr3_nt: TGTGCCAGCAGCTTAGGTCAGGGGGCGGACGAGCAGTACTTC

v_call: TRBV28
clone_size: -
j_call: TRBJ2-5
d_call: -
cdr3_aa: CASSLAMVSQTQYF
cdr3_nt: TGTGCCAGCTCACTCGCCATGGTGTCGCAGACCCAGTACTTC

v_call: TRBV4-3
clone_size: -
j_call: TRBJ2-4
d_call: -
cdr3_aa: CASSQDPEGIQYF
cdr3_nt: TGCGCCAGCAGCCAAGACCCGGAGGGCATTCAGTACTTC

v_call: TRBV7-8
clone_size: -
j_call: TRBJ1-1
d_call: -
cdr3_aa: CASSLSQGTTEAFF
cdr3_nt: TGTGCCAGCAGCTTGTCCCAGGGGACCACTGAAGCTTTCTTT

v_call: TRBV6-4
clone_size: once
j_call: TRBJ2-1
d_call: TRBD2
cdr3_aa: CASSHTSGSRFNEQFF
cdr3_nt: TGTGCCAGCAGCCATACTAGCGGGAGCCGCTTCAATGAGCAGTTCTTC

v_call: TRBV7-9
clone_size: -
j_call: TRBJ2-7
d_call: TRBD1
cdr3_aa: CASEPGQGLKISYEQYF
cdr3_nt: TGTGCCAGCGAGCCGGGACAGGGGCTTAAAATTAGCTACGAGCAGTACTTC

v_call: TRBV18
clone_size: -
j_call: TRBJ2-7
d_call: -
cdr3_aa: CASSPKQGSYEQYF
cdr3_nt: TGTGCCAGCTCACCAAAACAGGGTTCGTACGAGCAGTACTTC

v_call: TRBV10-3
clone_size: -
j_call: TRBJ2-5
d_call: -
cdr3_aa: CAISSTGTQETQYF
cdr3_nt: TGTGCCATCAGTTCGACAGGGACTCAAGAGACCCAGTACTTC

v_call: TRBV6-5
clone_size: -
j_call: TRBJ2-2
d_call: -
cdr3_aa: CASSPDSRNTGELFF
cdr3_nt: TGTGCCAGCAGCCCTGACAGTCGGAACACCGGGGAGCTGTTTTTT

v_call: TRBV15
clone_size: -
j_call: TRBJ1-5
d_call: -
cdr3_aa: CATSRVGSGVSNQPQHF
cdr3_nt: TGTGCCACCAGCAGAGTCGGGTCAGGGGTTAGCAATCAGCCCCAGCATTTT

v_call: TRBV19
clone_size: once
j_call: TRBJ1-1
d_call: TRBD1
cdr3_aa: CASSIDRGTTEAFF
cdr3_nt: TGTGCCAGTAGTATAGACAGGGGGACCACTGAAGCTTTCTTT

v_call: TRBV10-3
clone_size: once
j_call: TRBJ1-1
d_call: TRBD1
cdr3_aa: CAIRVKSTGSTEAFF
cdr3_nt: TGTGCCATCAGAGTAAAGTCGACAGGGAGCACTGAAGCTTTCTTT

v_call: TRBV7-9
clone_size: -
j_call: TRBJ2-3
d_call: TRBD1
cdr3_aa: CASSLIGTGGVTQYF
cdr3_nt: TGTGCCAGCAGCTTAATTGGGACAGGGGGAGTTACGCAGTATTTT

v_call: TRBV19
clone_size: -
j_call: TRBJ1-1
d_call: -
cdr3_aa: CASSHLGQNTEAFF
cdr3_nt: TGTGCCAGTAGTCACTTGGGGCAGAACACTGAAGCTTTCTTT

v_call: TRBV2
clone_size: -
j_call: TRBJ1-3
d_call: TRBD1
cdr3_aa: CASSKTGGNSGNTIYF
cdr3_nt: TGTGCCAGCAGCAAGACAGGGGGCAACTCTGGAAACACCATATATTTT

v_call: TRBV29-1
clone_size: -
j_call: TRBJ1-2
d_call: -
cdr3_aa: CSVEGGRGGYTF
cdr3_nt: TGCAGCGTTGAAGGTGGGAGAGGGGGCTACACCTTC

v_call: TRBV5-4
clone_size: -
j_call: TRBJ2-3
d_call: TRBD2
cdr3_aa: CASRSGLDADTQYF
cdr3_nt: TGTGCCAGCAGGTCCGGACTAGATGCAGATACGCAGTATTTT

v_call: TRBV28
clone_size: -
j_call: TRBJ1-5
d_call: -
cdr3_aa: CASSWGRRSYQPQHF
cdr3_nt: TGTGCCAGCAGCTGGGGACGGAGAAGCTATCAGCCCCAGCATTTT

v_call: TRBV10-3
clone_size: -
j_call: TRBJ2-7
d_call: TRBD2
cdr3_aa: CATGLATYEQYF
cdr3_nt: TGTGCCACCGGACTAGCCACCTACGAGCAGTACTTC

v_call: TRBV9
clone_size: -
j_call: TRBJ2-5
d_call: TRBD2
cdr3_aa: CASSGGTSRQETQYF
cdr3_nt: TGTGCCAGCAGCGGTGGGACTAGCCGACAAGAGACCCAGTACTTC

v_call: TRBV6-1
clone_size: -
j_call: TRBJ1-4
d_call: TRBD1
cdr3_aa: CASSLGTGGEKLFF
cdr3_nt: TGTGCCAGCAGTTTGGGGACAGGGGGTGAAAAACTGTTTTTT

v_call: TRBV5-1
clone_size: -
j_call: TRBJ1-1
d_call: -
cdr3_aa: CASQGQGNTEAFF
cdr3_nt: TGCGCCAGCCAGGGACAAGGGAACACTGAAGCTTTCTTT

v_call: TRBV28
clone_size: -
j_call: TRBJ1-2
d_call: -
cdr3_aa: CASSLVEGYGYTF
cdr3_nt: TGTGCCAGCAGTTTAGTGGAGGGCTATGGCTACACCTTC

v_call: TRBV7-9
clone_size: -
j_call: TRBJ2-1
d_call: TRBD2
cdr3_aa: CASSSTGLVDNEQFF
cdr3_nt: TGTGCCAGCAGCTCAACGGGACTAGTAGACAATGAGCAGTTCTTC

v_call: TRBV6-1
clone_size: -
j_call: TRBJ2-7
d_call: TRBD2
cdr3_aa: CASSVLAGGTYEQYF
cdr3_nt: TGTGCCAGCAGTGTACTAGCGGGAGGAACATACGAGCAGTACTTC

v_call: TRBV5-1
clone_size: once
j_call: TRBJ2-2
d_call: -
cdr3_aa: CASRHQGTGELFF
cdr3_nt: TGCGCCAGCAGGCACCAGGGTACCGGGGAGCTGTTTTTT